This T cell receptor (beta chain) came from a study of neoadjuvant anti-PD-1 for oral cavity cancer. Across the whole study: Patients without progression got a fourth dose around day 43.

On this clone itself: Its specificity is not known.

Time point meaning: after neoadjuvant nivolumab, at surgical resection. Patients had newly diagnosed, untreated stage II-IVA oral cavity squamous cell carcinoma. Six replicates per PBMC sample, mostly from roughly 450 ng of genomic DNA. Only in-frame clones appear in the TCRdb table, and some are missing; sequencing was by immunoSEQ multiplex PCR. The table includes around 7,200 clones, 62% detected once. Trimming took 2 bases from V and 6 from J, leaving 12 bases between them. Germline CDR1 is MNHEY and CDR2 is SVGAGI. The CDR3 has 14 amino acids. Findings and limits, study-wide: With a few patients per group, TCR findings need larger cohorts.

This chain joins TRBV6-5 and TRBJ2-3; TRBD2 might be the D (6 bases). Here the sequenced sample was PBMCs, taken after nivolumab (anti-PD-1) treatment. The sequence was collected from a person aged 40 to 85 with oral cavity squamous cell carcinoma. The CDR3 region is CASSYGGARDTQYF. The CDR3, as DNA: TGTGCCAGCAGTTACGGAGGGGCGCGGGATACGCAGTATTTT.